This record looks at one T cell receptor (beta chain) sequence and its context. The CDR3 loop spans 13 amino acids. With 5 bases clipped from V and 12 bases from J, the junction kept 10 bases outside the gene matches. The germline V gene has CDR1 SGHKS and CDR2 YYEKEE (reference sequence). The sample comes from a study of shared clonotypes between healthy human individuals. TCRdb keeps only in-frame clones here, not all; method: immunoSEQ multiplex PCR. In the table there are more than 900,000 clones, approximately 78% of which are singletons. The clonotype was recovered from a man aged 18 to 29 in good health. Some clones in this sample may be carry-over from other donors' samples. The chain is built from TRBV5-5 and TRBJ1-1; 10 bases are a match to TRBD1. Sequenced material: memory CD4+ T cells from PBMCs. Subset given: CD45RA-negative fraction. The DNA of the CDR3 is TGTGCCAGCAGTATAGCGAAGGGACAGGGGACTTTCTTT. Amino acids: CASSIAKGQGTFF.